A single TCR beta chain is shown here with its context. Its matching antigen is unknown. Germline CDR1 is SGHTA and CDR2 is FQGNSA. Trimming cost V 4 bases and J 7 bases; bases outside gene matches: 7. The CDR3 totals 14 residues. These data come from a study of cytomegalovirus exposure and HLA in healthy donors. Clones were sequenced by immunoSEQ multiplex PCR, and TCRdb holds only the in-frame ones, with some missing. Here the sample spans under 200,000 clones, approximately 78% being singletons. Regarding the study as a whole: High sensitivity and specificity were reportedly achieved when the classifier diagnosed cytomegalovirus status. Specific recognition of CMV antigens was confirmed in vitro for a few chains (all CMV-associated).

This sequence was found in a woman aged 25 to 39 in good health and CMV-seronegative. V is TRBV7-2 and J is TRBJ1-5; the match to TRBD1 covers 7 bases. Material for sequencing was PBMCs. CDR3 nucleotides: TGTGCCAGCAGCTCAAGGACAGGTTGGCAGCCCCAGCATTTT. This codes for CASSSRTGWQPQHF.